The clone carrying this T cell receptor beta chain turned up a few times. Two oligonucleotides, mixed equimolar, formed the beta constant-region primer covering TRBC1 and TRBC2. TCRdb independently ran MiXCR on the UMI-ligation and nested PCR reads; one entry per CDR3 protein. The top ten hold roughly 1.5% of the sample, which has tens of thousands of distinct CDR3 sequences, roughly 7% seen once. Germline V gene data show CDR1 as LGHDT and CDR2 as YNNKEL (reference sequence). The length of the CDR3 is 15 residues. V shed 0 bases and J 12 bases; nucleotides not matched to a gene: 9. The record originates from a study of naive and memory T cell subsets.

The clonotype originates from a human donor in good health. The material sequenced was central memory CD4+ T cells from blood. This chain uses TRBV3-1 with TRBJ2-2, with 8 positions matching TRBD2. CDR3 sequence reads: CASSQDSHPGGQLFF. The CDR3, as DNA: TGTGCCAGCAGCCAAGACAGCCACCCGGGGGGGCAGCTGTTTTTT.